This TCR beta chain was obtained from a study of T cell clonotyping in hematopoietic cell transplantation. Study background: Pretransplant recipient samples were taken after cytoreduction.

Produced via immunoSEQ multiplex PCR; TCRdb's table is partial and in-frame only. The data show tens of thousands of clones, almost 97% seen once. With V trimmed by 2 bases and J by 2 bases, 4 bases remained unmatched. The CDR3 runs 15 residues. Germline lookup yields CDR1 WNHNN and CDR2 SYGVQD (reference sequence). General study results and limits: At the given depth, recipient repertoires were over 95% de novo clonotypes. Recipient TCR diversity dropped after transplant; expanded clonotypes rose from day 30 to 180.

On this clone itself: Its antigen remains unknown.

Described time point: recipient sample about 28 days before transplant, after cytoreduction. Recipient blood drawn about 28 days pretransplant and days 30, 100, 180 after. The V gene is TRBV10-1, the J gene TRBJ2-5, with 8 nucleotides matching TRBD1. The starting material was peripheral blood mononuclear cells, obtained before stem cell transplant. The TCR comes from a woman aged 45 to 65 with acute myeloid leukemia. Some clones in this sample may be carry-over from other donors' samples. In nucleotides, the CDR3 is TGCGCCAGCAGTGAGCCAGGACAGGGACAAGAGACCCAGTACTTC. This gives the protein CASSEPGQGQETQYF.